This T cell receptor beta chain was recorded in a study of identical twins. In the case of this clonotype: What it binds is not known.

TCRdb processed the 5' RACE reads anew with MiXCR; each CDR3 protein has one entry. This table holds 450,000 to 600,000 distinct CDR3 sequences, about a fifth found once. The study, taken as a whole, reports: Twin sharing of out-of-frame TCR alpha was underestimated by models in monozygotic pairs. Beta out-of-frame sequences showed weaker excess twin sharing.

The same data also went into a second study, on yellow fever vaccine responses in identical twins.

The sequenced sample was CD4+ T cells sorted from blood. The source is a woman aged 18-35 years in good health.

CDR3 sequence reads: CASSPSGSSYEQYF. The CDR3 DNA reads as TGTGCCAGCAGCCCTAGCGGGAGTTCCTACGAGCAGTACTTC. The chain is built from TRBV6-4 and TRBJ2-7, with 10 bases fitting TRBD2. J was trimmed by 1 base and V by 6 bases; bases with no gene match: 3. This CDR3 comprises 14 residues. Per the germline V gene, CDR1 is MRHNA and CDR2 is SNTAGT.